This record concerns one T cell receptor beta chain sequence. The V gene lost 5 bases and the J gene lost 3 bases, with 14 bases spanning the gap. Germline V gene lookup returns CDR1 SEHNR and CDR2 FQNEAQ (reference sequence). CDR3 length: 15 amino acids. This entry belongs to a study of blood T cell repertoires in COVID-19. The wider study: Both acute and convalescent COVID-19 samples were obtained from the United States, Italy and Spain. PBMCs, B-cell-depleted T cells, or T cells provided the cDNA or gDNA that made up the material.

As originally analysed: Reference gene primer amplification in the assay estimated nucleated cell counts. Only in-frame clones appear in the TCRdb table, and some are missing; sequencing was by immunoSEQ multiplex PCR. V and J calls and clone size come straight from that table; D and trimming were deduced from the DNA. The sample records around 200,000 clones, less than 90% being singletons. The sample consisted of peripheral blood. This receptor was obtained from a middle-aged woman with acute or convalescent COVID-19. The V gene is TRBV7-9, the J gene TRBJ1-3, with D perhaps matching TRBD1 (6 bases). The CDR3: CASSPTGTVGNTIYF. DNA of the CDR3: TGTGCCAGCAGCCCTACAGGGACCGTTGGAAACACCATATATTTT.